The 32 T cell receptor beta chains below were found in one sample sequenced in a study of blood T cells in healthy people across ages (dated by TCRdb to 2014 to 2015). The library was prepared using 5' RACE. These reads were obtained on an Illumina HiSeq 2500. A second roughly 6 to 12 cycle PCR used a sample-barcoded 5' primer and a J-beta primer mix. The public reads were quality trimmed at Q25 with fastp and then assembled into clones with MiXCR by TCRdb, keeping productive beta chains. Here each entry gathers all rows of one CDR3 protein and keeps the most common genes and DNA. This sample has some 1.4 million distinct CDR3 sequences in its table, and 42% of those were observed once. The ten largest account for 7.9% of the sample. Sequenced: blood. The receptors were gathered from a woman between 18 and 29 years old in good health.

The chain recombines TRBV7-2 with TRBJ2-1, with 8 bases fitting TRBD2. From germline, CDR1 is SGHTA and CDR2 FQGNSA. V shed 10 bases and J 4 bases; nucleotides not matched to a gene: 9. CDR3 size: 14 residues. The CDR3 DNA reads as TGTGCCACCTGGAGCGGGAGCGTGTACAATGAGCAGTTCTTC. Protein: CATWSGSVYNEQFF.

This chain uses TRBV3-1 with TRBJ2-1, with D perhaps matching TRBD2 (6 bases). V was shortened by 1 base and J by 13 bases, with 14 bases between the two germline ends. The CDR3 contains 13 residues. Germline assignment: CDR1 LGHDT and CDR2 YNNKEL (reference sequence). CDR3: CASSQGTGETQFF. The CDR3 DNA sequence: TGTGCCAGCAGCCAAGGTACGGGAGAGACCCAGTTCTTC.

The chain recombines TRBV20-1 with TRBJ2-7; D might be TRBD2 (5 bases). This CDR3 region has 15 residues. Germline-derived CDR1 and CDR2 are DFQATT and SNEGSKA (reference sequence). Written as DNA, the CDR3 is TGCAGCTCACAAACCGGGATGGCCAGCTCCTACGAGCAGTACTTC. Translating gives CSSQTGMASSYEQYF.

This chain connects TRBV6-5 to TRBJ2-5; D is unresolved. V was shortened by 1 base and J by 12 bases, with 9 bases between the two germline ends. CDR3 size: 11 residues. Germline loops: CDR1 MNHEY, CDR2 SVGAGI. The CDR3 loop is CASSYFSQEYF. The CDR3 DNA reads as TGTGCCAGCAGTTACTTTTCCCAGGAGTACTTC.

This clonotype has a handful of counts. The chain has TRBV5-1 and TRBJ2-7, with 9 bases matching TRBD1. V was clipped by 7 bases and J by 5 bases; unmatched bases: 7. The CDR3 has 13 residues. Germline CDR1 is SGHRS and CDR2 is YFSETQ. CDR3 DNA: TGCGCCAGCGGAGGGACAGGGTTAGACGAGCAGTACTTC. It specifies CASGGTGLDEQYF.

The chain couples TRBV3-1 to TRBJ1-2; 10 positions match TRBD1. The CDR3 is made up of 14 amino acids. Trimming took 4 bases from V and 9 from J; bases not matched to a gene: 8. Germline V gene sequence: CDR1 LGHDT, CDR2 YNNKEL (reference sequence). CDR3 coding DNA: TGTGCCAGCAGCCTTCTGACAGGGGGCGGGAGCTACACCTTC. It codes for CASSLLTGGGSYTF.

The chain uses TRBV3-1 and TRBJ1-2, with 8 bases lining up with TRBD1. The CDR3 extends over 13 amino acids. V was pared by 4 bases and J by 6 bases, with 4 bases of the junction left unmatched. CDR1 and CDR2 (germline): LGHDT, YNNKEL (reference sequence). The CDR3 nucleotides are TGTGCCAGCAGCCCGGGACAGGATGATGGCTACACCTTC. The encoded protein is CASSPGQDDGYTF.

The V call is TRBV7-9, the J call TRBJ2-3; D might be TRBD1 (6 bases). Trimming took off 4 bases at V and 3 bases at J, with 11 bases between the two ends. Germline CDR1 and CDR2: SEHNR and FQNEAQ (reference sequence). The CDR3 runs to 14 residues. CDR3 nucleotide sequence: TGTGCCAGCAGCTACGGACAGATGACAGATACGCAGTATTTT. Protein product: CASSYGQMTDTQYF. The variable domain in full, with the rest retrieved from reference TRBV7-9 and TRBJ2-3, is DTGVSQNPRHKITKRGQNVTFRCDPISEHNRLYWYRQTLGQGPEFLTYFQNEAQLEKSRLLSDRFSAERPKGSFSTLEIQRTEQGDSAMYLCASSYGQMTDTQYFGPGTRLTVL.

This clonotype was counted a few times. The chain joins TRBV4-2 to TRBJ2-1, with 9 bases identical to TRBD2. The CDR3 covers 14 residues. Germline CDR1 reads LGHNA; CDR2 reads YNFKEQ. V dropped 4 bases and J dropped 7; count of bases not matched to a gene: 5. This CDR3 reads CASSRREGRNEQFF. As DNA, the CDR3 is TGTGCCAGCAGCCGGCGGGAGGGCAGGAATGAGCAGTTCTTC.

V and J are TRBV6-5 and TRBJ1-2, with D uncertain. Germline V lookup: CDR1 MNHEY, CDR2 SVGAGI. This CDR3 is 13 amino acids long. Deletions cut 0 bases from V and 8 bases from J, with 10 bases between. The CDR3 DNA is TGTGCCAGCAGTTACTCGGCGGTATCAGGCTACACCTTC. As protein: CASSYSAVSGYTF.

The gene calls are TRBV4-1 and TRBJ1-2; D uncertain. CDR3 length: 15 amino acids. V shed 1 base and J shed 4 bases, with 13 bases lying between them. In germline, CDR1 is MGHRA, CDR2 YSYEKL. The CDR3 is CASSQGRWRVYGYTF. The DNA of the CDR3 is TGCGCCAGCAGCCAAGGCCGGTGGAGGGTCTATGGCTACACCTTC.

CDR3: CASSLRESYNYGYTF. In DNA form, the CDR3 reads TGTGCCAGCAGTTTAAGGGAGTCTTATAACTATGGCTACACCTTC. The chain combines TRBV28 with TRBJ1-2; D call uncertain. Trimming left V 2 bases short and J 1 base short, with 11 bases between. The CDR3 spans 15 residues. The V gene's germline CDR1 is MDHEN and CDR2 SYDVKM.

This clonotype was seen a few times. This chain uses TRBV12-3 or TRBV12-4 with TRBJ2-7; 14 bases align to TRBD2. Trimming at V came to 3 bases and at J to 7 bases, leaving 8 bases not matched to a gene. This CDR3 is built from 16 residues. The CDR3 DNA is TGTGCCAGCAGTTTGGAAGGGACTAGCGGGAGATTTGAGCAGTACTTC. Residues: CASSLEGTSGRFEQYF.

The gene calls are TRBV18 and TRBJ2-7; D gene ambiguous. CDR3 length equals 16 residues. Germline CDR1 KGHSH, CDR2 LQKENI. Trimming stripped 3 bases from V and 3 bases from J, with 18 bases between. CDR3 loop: CASSPTDPGSRYEQYF. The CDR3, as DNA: TGTGCCAGCTCACCCACTGACCCAGGATCACGCTACGAGCAGTACTTC.

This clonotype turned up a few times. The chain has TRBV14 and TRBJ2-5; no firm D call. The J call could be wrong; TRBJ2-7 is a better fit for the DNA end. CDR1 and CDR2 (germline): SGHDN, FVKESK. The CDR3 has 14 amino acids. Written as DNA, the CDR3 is TGTGCCAGCAGCCCCACCCCCCAGGACTACGAGCAGTACTTC. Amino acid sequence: CASSPTPQDYEQYF.

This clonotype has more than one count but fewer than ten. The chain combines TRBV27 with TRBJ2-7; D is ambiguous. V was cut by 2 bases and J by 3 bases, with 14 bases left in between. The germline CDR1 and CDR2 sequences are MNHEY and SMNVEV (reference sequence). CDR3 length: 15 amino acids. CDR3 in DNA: TGTGCCAGCAGTTTAACCCCTACACTTAACTACGAGCAGTACTTC. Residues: CASSLTPTLNYEQYF.

CDR3 loop: CASSLMYQETQFF. The CDR3 nucleotides read TGTGCCAGCAGTTTAATGTACCAAGAGACCCAGTTCTTC. The V and J genes are TRBV27 and TRBJ2-5; D remains ambiguous. The J call may be incorrect, as the DNA end agrees better with TRBJ2-1. This CDR3 contains 13 residues. Germline CDR1 is MNHEY and CDR2 is SMNVEV (reference sequence).

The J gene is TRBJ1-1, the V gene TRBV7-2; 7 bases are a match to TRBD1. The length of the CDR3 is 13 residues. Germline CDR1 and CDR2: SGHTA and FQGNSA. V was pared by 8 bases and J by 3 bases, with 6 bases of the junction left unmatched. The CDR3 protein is CASLRGQHTEAFF. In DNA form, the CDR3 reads TGTGCCAGCCTGCGGGGACAGCACACTGAAGCTTTCTTT.

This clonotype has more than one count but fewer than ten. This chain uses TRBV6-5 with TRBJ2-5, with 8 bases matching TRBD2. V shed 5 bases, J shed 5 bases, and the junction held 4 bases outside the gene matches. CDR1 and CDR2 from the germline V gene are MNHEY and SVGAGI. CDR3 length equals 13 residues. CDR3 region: CASSDGTRETQYF. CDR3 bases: TGTGCCAGCAGTGACGGGACTAGGGAGACCCAGTACTTC.

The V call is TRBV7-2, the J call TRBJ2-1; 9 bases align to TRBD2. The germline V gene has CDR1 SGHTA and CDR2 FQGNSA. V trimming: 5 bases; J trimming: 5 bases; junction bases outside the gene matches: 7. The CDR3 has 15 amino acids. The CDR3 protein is CASSPASGDNNEQFF. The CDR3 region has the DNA TGTGCCAGCAGCCCTGCTAGCGGGGACAACAATGAGCAGTTCTTC.

The CDR3 loop reads CASSLGTEDGYTF. The CDR3, as DNA: TGTGCCAGCAGCCTCGGGACTGAGGATGGCTACACCTTC. The rearrangement joins TRBV7-9 to TRBJ1-2; D may be TRBD1 (5 bases). V was clipped by 5 bases and J by 6 bases, with 13 bases between them. CDR1 and CDR2 from the germline V gene are SEHNR and FQNEAQ (reference sequence). The CDR3 runs to 13 residues.

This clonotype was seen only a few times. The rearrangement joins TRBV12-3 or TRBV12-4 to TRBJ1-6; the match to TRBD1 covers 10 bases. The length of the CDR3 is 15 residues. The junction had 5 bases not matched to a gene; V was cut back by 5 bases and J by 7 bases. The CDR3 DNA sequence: TGTGCCAGCAGTGCCAGACAGGGGGCGAATTCACCCCTCCACTTT. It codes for CASSARQGANSPLHF.

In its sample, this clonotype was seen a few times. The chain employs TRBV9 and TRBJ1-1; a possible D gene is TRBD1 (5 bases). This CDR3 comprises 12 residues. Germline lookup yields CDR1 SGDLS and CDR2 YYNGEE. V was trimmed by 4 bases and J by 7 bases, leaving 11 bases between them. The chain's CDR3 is CASSSTDGEAFF. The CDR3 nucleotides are TGTGCCAGCAGCTCGACAGATGGTGAAGCTTTCTTT. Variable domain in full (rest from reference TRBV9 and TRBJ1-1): DSGVTQTPKHLITATGQRVTLRCSPRSGDLSVYWYQQSLDQGLQFLIQYYNGEERAKGNILERFSAQQFPDLHSELNLSSLELGDSALYFCASSSTDGEAFFGQGTRLTVV.

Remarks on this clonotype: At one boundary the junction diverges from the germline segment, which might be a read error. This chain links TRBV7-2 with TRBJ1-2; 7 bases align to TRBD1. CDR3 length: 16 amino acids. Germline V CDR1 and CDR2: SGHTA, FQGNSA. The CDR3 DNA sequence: TGTGCCAGCAGCCCCCGGGGACAGAGGACCCTGTATGGCTGCACCTTC. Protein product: CASSPRGQRTLYGCTF.

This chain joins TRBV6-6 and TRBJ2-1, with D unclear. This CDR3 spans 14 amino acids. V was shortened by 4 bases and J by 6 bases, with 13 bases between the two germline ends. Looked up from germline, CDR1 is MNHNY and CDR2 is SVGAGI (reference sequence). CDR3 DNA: TGTGCCAGCAGTTTCCACTCGGAAAGCAATGAGCAGTTCTTC. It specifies CASSFHSESNEQFF.

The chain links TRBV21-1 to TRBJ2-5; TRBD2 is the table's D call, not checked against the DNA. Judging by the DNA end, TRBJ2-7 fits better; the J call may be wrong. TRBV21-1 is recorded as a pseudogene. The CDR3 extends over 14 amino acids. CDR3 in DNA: TGTGCCAGCAGCAACCCGGAACTAGCGAACGAGCAGTACTTC. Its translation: CASSNPELANEQYF.

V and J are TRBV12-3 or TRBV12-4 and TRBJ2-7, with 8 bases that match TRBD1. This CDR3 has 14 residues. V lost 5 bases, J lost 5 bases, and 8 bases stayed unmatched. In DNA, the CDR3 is TGTGCCAGCAGTGCAACAGGGGGTTCCGACGAGCAGTACTTC. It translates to CASSATGGSDEQYF.

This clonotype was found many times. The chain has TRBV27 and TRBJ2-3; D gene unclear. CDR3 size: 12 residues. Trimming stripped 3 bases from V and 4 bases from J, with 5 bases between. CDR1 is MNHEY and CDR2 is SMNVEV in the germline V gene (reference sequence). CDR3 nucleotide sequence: TGTGCCAGCAGTTTTATTTCAGATACGCAGTATTTT. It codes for CASSFISDTQYF.

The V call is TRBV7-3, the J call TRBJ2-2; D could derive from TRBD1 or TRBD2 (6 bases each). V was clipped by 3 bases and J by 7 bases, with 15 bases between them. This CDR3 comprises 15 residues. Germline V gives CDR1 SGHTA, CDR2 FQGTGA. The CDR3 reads CASSLEGPRGGELFF. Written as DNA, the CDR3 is TGTGCCAGCAGCTTGGAGGGGCCCAGGGGCGGGGAGCTGTTTTTT.

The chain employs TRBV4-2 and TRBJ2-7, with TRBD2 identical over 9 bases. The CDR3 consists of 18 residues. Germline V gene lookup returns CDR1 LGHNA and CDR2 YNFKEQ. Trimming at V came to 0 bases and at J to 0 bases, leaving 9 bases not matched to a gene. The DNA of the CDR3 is TGTGCCAGCAGCCAAGAAGAGCCTAGCGGGATTGGCTCCTACGAGCAGTACTTC. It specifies CASSQEEPSGIGSYEQYF.

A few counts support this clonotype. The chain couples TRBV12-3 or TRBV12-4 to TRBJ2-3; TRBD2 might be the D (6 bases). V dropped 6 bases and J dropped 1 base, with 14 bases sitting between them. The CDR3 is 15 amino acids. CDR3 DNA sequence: TGTGCCAGCAGACCTACCCGCGGGGGCACAGATACGCAGTATTTT. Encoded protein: CASRPTRGGTDTQYF.

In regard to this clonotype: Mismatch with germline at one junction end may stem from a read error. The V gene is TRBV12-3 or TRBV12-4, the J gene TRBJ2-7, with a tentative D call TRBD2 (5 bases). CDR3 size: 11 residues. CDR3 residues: CVSRSTGEQYF. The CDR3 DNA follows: TGTGTCAGCAGGTCGACGGGGGAGCAGTACTTC.